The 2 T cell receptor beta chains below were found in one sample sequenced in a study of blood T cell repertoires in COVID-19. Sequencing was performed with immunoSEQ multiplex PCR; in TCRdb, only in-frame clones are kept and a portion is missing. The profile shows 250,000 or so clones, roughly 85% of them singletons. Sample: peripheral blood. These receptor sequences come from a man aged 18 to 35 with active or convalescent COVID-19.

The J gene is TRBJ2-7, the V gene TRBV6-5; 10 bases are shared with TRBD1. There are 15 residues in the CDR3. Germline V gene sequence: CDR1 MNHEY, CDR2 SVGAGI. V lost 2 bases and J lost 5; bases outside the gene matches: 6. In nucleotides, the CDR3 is TGTGCCAGCAGTTACAGACAGGGGGCTGGGAACGAGCAGTACTTC. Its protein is CASSYRQGAGNEQYF.

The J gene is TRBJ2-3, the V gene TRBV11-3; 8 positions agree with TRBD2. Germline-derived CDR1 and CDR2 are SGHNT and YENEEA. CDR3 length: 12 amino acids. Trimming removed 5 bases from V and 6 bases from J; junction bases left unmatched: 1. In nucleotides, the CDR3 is TGTGCCAGCAGCCCGGGGGGGGATACGCAGTATTTT. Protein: CASSPGGDTQYF. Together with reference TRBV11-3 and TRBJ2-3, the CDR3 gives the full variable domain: EAGVVQSPRYKIIEKKQPVAFWCNPISGHNTLYWYLQNLGQGPELLIRYENEEAVDDSQLPKDRFSAERLKGVDSTLKIQPAELGDSAVYLCASSPGGDTQYFGPGTRLTVL.